One sample yielded the 22 T cell receptor beta chains listed below, sequenced in a study of CD8 T cells in Susac syndrome. RNA in amounts of roughly 0.5 to 1 ug was reverse transcribed with random hexamers. Each CDR3 protein gets one entry after TCRdb re-called the immunoSEQ multiplex PCR reads with MiXCR. The sample lists 330,000 or so distinct CDR3 sequences, about 91% seen once, with more than 0.15% in the top ten. The sequenced sample was CD8+ T cells from PBMCs. The receptors were gathered from a human donor with multiple sclerosis.

This rearrangement joins TRBV21-1 to TRBJ1-1; TRBD1, as called in the table, went unchecked against the DNA. TRBV21-1 constitutes a pseudogene. The CDR3 runs 15 residues. This chain's CDR3 is CASSRPGTGITEAFF. In DNA, the CDR3 is TGTGCCAGCAGCAGACCCGGGACAGGGATTACTGAAGCTTTCTTT.

V and J are TRBV19 and TRBJ2-3, with 12 bases matching TRBD2. From germline, CDR1 is LNHDA and CDR2 SQIVND (reference sequence). With V trimmed by 6 bases and J by 4 bases, 11 bases remained unmatched. The length of the CDR3 is 17 residues. This CDR3 reads CASRLLAGGPVPDTQYF. CDR3 sequence (DNA): TGTGCCAGTAGGCTCCTAGCGGGAGGGCCGGTCCCAGATACGCAGTATTTT.

This sequence joins TRBV27 and TRBJ2-7; 14 nucleotides agree with TRBD2. The CDR3 has 16 residues. V lost 7 bases, J lost 4 bases, and 9 bases stayed unmatched. CDR1 and CDR2 (germline): MNHEY, SMNVEV (reference sequence). The CDR3 is CASTTTSGRGLYEQYF. The CDR3 DNA is TGTGCCAGCACCACGACTAGCGGGAGGGGATTATACGAGCAGTACTTC.

This clonotype has only a few counts. The CDR3 sequence is CASSLGQGAHEQYF. The CDR3 region has the DNA TGTGCCAGCAGCCTGGGACAGGGGGCCCACGAGCAGTACTTC. The chain couples TRBV7-9 to TRBJ2-7; the match to TRBD1 covers 12 bases. The CDR3 has 14 residues. V lost 5 bases to trimming and J lost 5 bases; unmatched junction nucleotides: 4. Germline CDR1 is SEHNR and CDR2 is FQNEAQ (reference sequence).

J is TRBJ1-1 and V is TRBV5-4; D may be TRBD1 (6 bases). With 5 bases removed from V and 3 bases from J, the gap between germline ends came to 17 bases. The CDR3 totals 15 residues. The germline V gene encodes CDR1 SGHNT and CDR2 YYREEE (reference sequence). The CDR3 region is CASSLGGGQDTEAFF. The CDR3 region has the DNA TGTGCCAGCAGTCTGGGGGGGGGCCAGGACACTGAAGCTTTCTTT.

This clonotype appeared a single time. The chain recombines TRBV2 with TRBJ2-3; 14 nucleotides match TRBD2. The CDR3 contains 15 residues. J gave up 4 bases and V 8 bases, and 5 bases lay outside the gene matches. Per germline, CDR1 SNHLY and CDR2 FYNNEI. CDR3 sequence: CASGGLAGVADTQYF. CDR3 nucleotides: TGTGCCAGCGGGGGACTAGCGGGAGTAGCAGATACGCAGTATTTT.

This clonotype was counted a single time. The V gene is TRBV12-3 or TRBV12-4, the J gene TRBJ2-7; 9 nucleotides align to TRBD1. Trimming at V came to 2 bases and at J to 6 bases, leaving 8 bases not matched to a gene. The CDR3 has 15 amino acids. Here the CDR3 reads CASSLPGQGVGEQYF. The CDR3 region has the DNA TGTGCCAGCAGTTTACCGGGACAGGGCGTTGGCGAGCAGTACTTC.

This sequence joins TRBV27 and TRBJ2-7; TRBD1 is a possible D gene (6 bases). The V end lost 5 bases, the J end lost 1 base, and 12 bases lay between the germline ends. CDR1 is MNHEY and CDR2 is SMNVEV in the germline V gene (reference sequence). This CDR3 region has 14 residues. The CDR3 region has the DNA TGTGCCAGCAGTCCAATCACAGGGTCCTACGAGCAGTACTTC. It codes for CASSPITGSYEQYF.

The sample holds one count of this clonotype. The genes are TRBV29-1 and TRBJ2-3; D gene uncertain. V was pared by 3 bases and J by 4 bases, with 8 bases between. Germline V gives CDR1 SQVTM, CDR2 ANQGSEA. The CDR3 consists of 12 residues. In DNA, the CDR3 is TGCAGCGTTGAGAGAGTAGCAGATACGCAGTATTTT. Translating it yields CSVERVADTQYF.

This clonotype was recorded only once. The chain uses TRBV7-9 and TRBJ2-5; tentative D call: TRBD1 (6 bases). V was pared by 5 bases and J by 5 bases, with 18 bases between. CDR1 is SEHNR and CDR2 is FQNEAQ in the germline V gene (reference sequence). The CDR3 contains 15 residues. CDR3 amino acids: CASSHRVGARETQYF. In DNA, the CDR3 is TGTGCCAGCAGCCACAGGGTGGGCGCGCGGGAGACCCAGTACTTC. Combining the CDR3 with reference TRBV7-9 and TRBJ2-5 gives the whole variable domain DTGVSQNPRHKITKRGQNVTFRCDPISEHNRLYWYRQTLGQGPEFLTYFQNEAQLEKSRLLSDRFSAERPKGSFSTLEIQRTEQGDSAMYLCASSHRVGARETQYFGPGTRLLVL.

The chain joins TRBV2 to TRBJ2-5; possible D gene TRBD2, 5 bases. Germline CDR1 SNHLY, CDR2 FYNNEI. V was shortened by 7 bases and J by 2 bases, with 20 bases between the two germline ends. The CDR3 totals 16 residues. In nucleotides, the CDR3 is TGTGCCAGCATCGGGTTGCTAGCTTCATTGCAAGAGACCCAGTACTTC. The encoded protein is CASIGLLASLQETQYF.

The chain recombines TRBV24-1 with TRBJ2-3, with D hard to call. Germline CDR1 reads KGHDR; CDR2 reads SFDVKD. The CDR3 length is 13 residues. V was cut by 4 bases and J by 4 bases, with 8 bases left in between. The CDR3 nucleotides read TGTGCCACCAGTGAATTAGAGTCAGATACGCAGTATTTT. Protein sequence: CATSELESDTQYF.

This clonotype appeared once. The junction departs from germline at one end; a sequencing error may be responsible. The chain employs TRBV28 and TRBJ2-1, with 8 bases that match TRBD1. The CDR3 consists of 12 residues. Germline CDR1 reads MDHEN; CDR2 reads SYDVKM. The DNA of the CDR3 is TGTGCCAGCAGTTCGGACAGGGAAAAGGGAATCTTC. It encodes CASSSDREKGIF.

The chain uses TRBV6-2 or TRBV6-3 and TRBJ1-2, with TRBD1 identical over 8 bases. CDR1 and CDR2 (germline): MNHEY, SVGEGT. V dropped 2 bases and J dropped 5; count of bases not matched to a gene: 4. The CDR3 consists of 14 residues. The CDR3 DNA sequence: TGTGCCAGCAGTTACCCAGGACAGGGTTATGGCTACACCTTC. It codes for CASSYPGQGYGYTF.

To note about this clonotype: A junction boundary mismatches the germline segment, possibly from a read error. The rearrangement joins TRBV20-1 to TRBJ1-5; D possibly corresponds to TRBD1 (6 bases). Germline values: CDR1 DFQATT, CDR2 SNEGSKA (reference sequence). The CDR3 runs to 11 residues. The CDR3 sequence is CSARDRTASYF. The CDR3 coding sequence is TGCAGTGCTAGAGACCGGACAGCCAGCTATTTT.

The chain is built from TRBV5-1 and TRBJ2-5; possible D gene TRBD1, 6 bases. Trimming shortened V by 3 bases and J by 3 bases, and 9 bases separated the two germline ends. This CDR3 contains 13 residues. Germline loops: CDR1 SGHRS, CDR2 YFSETQ. CDR3 amino acids: CASSWTEKETQYF. The CDR3, as DNA: TGCGCCAGCAGCTGGACAGAGAAAGAGACCCAGTACTTC.

The chain links TRBV21-1 to TRBJ2-5; the table's D call of TRBD1 was not tested on the DNA. TRBV21-1 is labeled a pseudogene. The length of the CDR3 is 16 residues. CDR3 residues: CASSKETGLGQETQYF. The CDR3 DNA is TGTGCCAGCAGCAAAGAAACAGGTTTGGGACAAGAGACCCAGTACTTC.

The chain links TRBV6-4 to TRBJ2-1, with 8 bases lining up with TRBD2. J was trimmed by 4 bases and V by 5 bases; bases with no gene match: 7. Germline V gives CDR1 MRHNA, CDR2 SNTAGT. The CDR3 runs 15 residues. The CDR3 DNA reads as TGTGCCAGCAGTACTTTAGCGGGAAGATACAATGAGCAGTTCTTC. Encoded protein: CASSTLAGRYNEQFF.

V and J are TRBV15 and TRBJ1-5, with unresolved D. The CDR3 has 13 amino acids. The germline V and J ends were trimmed by 0 bases and 6 bases, with 6 bases remaining between them. Germline loops: CDR1 LNHNV, CDR2 YYDKDF (reference sequence). The CDR3 loop is CATSRDWAQPQHF. The CDR3, as DNA: TGTGCCACCAGCAGAGATTGGGCTCAGCCCCAGCATTTT.

The V gene is TRBV7-3, the J gene TRBJ2-1, with 8 bases matching TRBD2. Trimming at V came to 1 base and at J to 8 bases, leaving 7 bases not matched to a gene. The germline V gene has CDR1 SGHTA and CDR2 FQGTGA. This CDR3 contains 15 residues. CDR3 nucleotides: TGTGCCAGCAGCTTAAAACGGGAGGGCCCGGATGAGCAGTTCTTC. This codes for CASSLKREGPDEQFF.

This clonotype came up once. This chain uses TRBV27 with TRBJ1-2; D is ambiguous. Germline V CDR1 and CDR2: MNHEY, SMNVEV (reference sequence). The CDR3 is 12 residues long. The V gene lost 9 bases and the J gene lost 3 bases, with 11 bases spanning the gap. CDR3 DNA: TGTGCCAGTAAAGGGCAGGACTATGGCTACACCTTC. Protein sequence: CASKGQDYGYTF.

This chain links TRBV4-3 with TRBJ2-2, with 11 bases that match TRBD1. The germline CDR1 and CDR2 sequences are LGHNA and YSLEER. The CDR3 contains 14 residues. The J segment lost 6 bases and the V segment lost 5 bases, leaving 2 bases of the junction unmatched. In DNA form, the CDR3 reads TGCGCCAGCAGCGCGGGACAGGGGGCCGGGGAGCTGTTTTTT. Its translation: CASSAGQGAGELFF.